This TCR beta chain was sequenced for a study of cytomegalovirus exposure and HLA in healthy donors (dated by TCRdb to 2016 to 2017). Broadly, across the study: An earlier analysis of approximately 640 of the donors reported 250 to 300 Gb of sequence data and some 120 million unique TCR beta sequences from 150 million to 200 million T cells. An early release that covered roughly 600 HLA-typed donors contained about 300 gigabases of sequencing data and around 80 million unique TCR sequences. Of the roughly 400 genotyped donors, roughly 85% fell in the genetic ancestry cluster associated with self-reported Caucasian donors. The study was designed to test whether signatures of past pathogen exposure could be identified by cataloging public T cell receptors. Using immunosequencing, the study profiled T cell repertoires from about 620 subjects and related those repertoires to cytomegalovirus serostatus. Along with the roughly 710-subject first cohort, a separate validation cohort of some 130 different subjects was used. To predict cytomegalovirus infection status, the study brought together high-throughput TCR immunosequencing, statistical association of individual TCRs with disease status, and machine learning. A later analysis re-analyzed previously published TCR beta repertoires from approximately 670 donors and added high-resolution HLA genotyping to study TCR occurrence patterns. In the later analysis, no new phenotypic data were used to find candidate immune exposures; instead, reliance was placed on TCR beta sequences and their occurrence across donors. To decide whether each TCR beta V gene segment behaved as functional or pseudogenic, an earlier analysis of 587 of the donors relied on high-throughput TCR beta sequencing. Alongside the repertoire data, information on donor age, sex, ethnicity and CMV serostatus was compiled. A later genetic analysis took genome-wide SNP genotypes for about 65% of the roughly 670 donors and used that subset as a discovery cohort. All discovery cohort repertoires had been generated using a single sequencing platform. Both class I and class II loci were covered by HLA typing, at four-digit resolution. The number of donors typed differed by locus, with about 620-630 for A, B, C, DRB1 and DQB1, roughly 520 for DQA1, 600 to 610 for DPA1, and 400 to 490 for DPB1. Because of strong linkage in the cohort, roughly five DR-DQ haplotypes were treated as single units for association and clustering. Across approximately 420 genotyped donors of the cohort, an average of roughly 250,000 unique TCR beta nucleotide sequences per donor were sequenced, and roughly a sixth of those sequences were non-productive. Broad study findings and their caveats: A later analysis associated about 18,000 TCR beta sequences with specific HLA alleles at a false discovery rate of 0.05. According to a later genetic analysis, donors in an Asian-associated ancestry cluster had fewer N-insertions in productive TCRs than the approximately 700-donor mean. When HLA alleles, especially DR and DQ, strongly co-occurred, TCR associations were difficult to assign to individual alleles. In vitro tests confirmed that three of the cytomegalovirus-associated TCR beta chains recognize cytomegalovirus antigens. In an earlier analysis of about 600 of the donors, most TCR beta V segments appeared in productive rearrangements about 87% or about 30% of the time, broadly matching IMGT annotations. Linkage disequilibrium might explain the correlated functional status among segregating V segments, but an unknown experimental factor could not be ruled out. Roughly uniform sequencing depth across donors was assumed in presence/absence analyses, although this assumption may not hold. A later analysis found that HLA-associated TCR beta chains were more clonally expanded and had lower generation probabilities than equally common non-associated chains. The authors suggested that the approach could potentially be generalized to other disease states and immunological phenotypes. Because counts were too low, approximately 15 rarely observed V segments, including chromosome 9 orphons, were excluded from the earlier analysis of under 650 of the donors. Several of the top co-occurrence clusters appeared to be linked to parvovirus B19, influenza, CMV and Epstein-Barr virus, according to a later analysis. This cohort had only TCR beta chains sequenced, and the lack of alpha or paired-chain data limited which features could be detected. A further reported finding was that TCR beta sequences accurately predicted the HLA-A and HLA-B alleles for most subjects in the first cohort. The sequencing pipeline was judged likely to have produced a cluster of highly shared sequence variants as a technical artifact. Some IMGT-functional V segments, including TRBV6-2 and TRBV6-3, could not be distinguished by the 87-base-pair reads and were therefore excluded. A total of roughly 160 TCR beta chains were listed by the study as associated with cytomegalovirus. CMV serostatus was the only immune exposure information available for the cohort. In both the original and validation cohorts, the classifier was reported to diagnose cytomegalovirus status with high specificity and sensitivity. An association between a missense DCLRE1C variant and V-gene and J-gene trimming of TCR beta chains was found in a later genetic analysis and replicated in an independent cohort. Across donors, most TCR sequences were observed very rarely, whereas some public TCRs were present in many individuals. Because HLA typing was unavailable for some donors at each locus, only the typed subset was used in association tests. A later analysis found that TCR association rates varied across HLA loci, with DRB1 alleles showing the most associated TCRs and HLA-C alleles the fewest. A later analysis found that most CMV-associated TCR beta chains appeared HLA-restricted, with HLA associations seemingly driven largely by CMV exposure.

Library creation used the immunoSEQ multiplex PCR assay. The multiplex PCR relied on a mix of 60 forward primers for TCR Vbeta segments and 13 reverse primers for TCR Jbeta segments. The CDR3 region of rearranged TCR beta genes was amplified from genomic DNA with a multiplex PCR assay. The Illumina HiSeq System was used to sequence the amplified TCR beta libraries as 87-base-pair reads. For the original study's pipeline: A later analysis tallied 75 million to 85 million unique TCR beta chains across the approximately 670 repertoires, and 10 million to 11 million of those chains were shared by two or more donors. A nearest-neighbor algorithm error-corrected the raw reads and collapsed the reads into unique sequences, merging closely related sequences to remove PCR and sequencing errors. To assign V, D and J gene segments, CDR3 sequences were aligned to IMGT reference sequences. Each retained sequence needed at least a six-nucleotide match to both a V gene segment and a J gene segment. A rearrangement counted as productive if the CDR3 had no stop codons and remained in frame with V and J, and every other rearrangement counted as non-productive. Following IMGT convention, CDR3 was defined as the stretch from the second conserved V-encoded cysteine up to the conserved J-encoded phenylalanine. In an earlier analysis of more than 550 of the donors, sequences lacking an unambiguous match to a single V gene segment were excluded. In an earlier analysis of 587 of the donors, V segments were called functional above 56.7% productive rearrangements and were called segregating when the between-donor standard deviation exceeded 5%. A statistical classification framework was built to diagnose cytomegalovirus status from the catalog of TCR beta chain sequences. In a later analysis, TCR nucleotide sequences were compared against IMGT/GENE-DB human TR gene sequences so that V and J genes could be assigned. Using the TCRdist pipeline, a later analysis assigned CDR3 sequences along with most-parsimonious VDJ recombination scenarios. In a later analysis, every TCR beta chain was defined by the combination of its CDR3 amino acid sequence and its V-gene family, and reads without a unique V-gene family were dropped. In a later analysis, 450 to 600 highly shared, low-generation-probability nucleotide sequences were removed to address suspected cross-contamination and a sequencing artifact. In a later analysis, a clonal expansion index for each public chain was calculated from normalized within-repertoire ranks of inferred template counts. Generation probabilities in a later analysis came from a VDJ recombination model fitted to out-of-frame rearrangements, and those results were checked against IGoR. Hypergeometric tests were used in a later analysis to score TCR-TCR, TCR-HLA and TCR-CMV co-occurrence, with a repertoire-size bias correction applied to the TCR pairs. To estimate false discovery rates, a later analysis permuted the HLA or CMV assignments 20 times. In a later analysis, co-occurring TCRs were grouped using DBSCAN, and TCRdist sequence similarity was added for clustering within HLA-allele-positive subsets. For co-occurrence clustering, repertoires with fewer than 30,000 or more than 120,000 public chains were excluded, along with roughly 5 repertoires with anomalous nucleotide sharing. The clones in this table, taken by TCRdb from immuneACCESS, are in-frame only. Not every clone is retained; where verified, under half of the shortfall comes from an unresolved V gene, and the cause of the rest is unknown. The V and J calls and clone size are taken from that table; D and trimming were inferred from the DNA. The sample has roughly 100,000 clones on record. The ten largest clones represent 3% to 3.5% of the sample.

V was cut back by 1 base and J by 0 bases, leaving a gap of 7 bases between them. The CDR3 sequence holds 14 residues, the cysteine and phenylalanine included. Solely the CDR3 DNA is kept, with 42 bases framed from the first base. The germline V gene encodes CDR1 SGHAT and CDR2 FQNNGV. The cohort comprised fewer than 750 healthy bone marrow donors. At the time of sampling, every cohort member was nominally healthy, though immune exposures that went unrecorded were likely present. The donor tested CMV seronegative and was one of the 352 seronegative cohort members. A peripheral blood sample was collected from each donor, and TCR beta sequencing was performed on peripheral blood mononuclear cells. The Qiagen DNeasy Blood Extraction Kit was used to extract genomic DNA from the blood cell samples. Details on this clone: This clone's antigen is unknown.

The receptor was isolated from a man between 40 and 49 years old in good health and CMV-seronegative. Sample: PBMCs. This receptor chain uses TRBV11-2 and TRBJ2-7; a tentative D match to TRBD2 spans 6 bases. The bases read TGTGCCAGCAGCTTAGTGCGGGGCTCCTACGAGCAGTACTTC. Its translation reads: CASSLVRGSYEQYF.